This T cell receptor (beta chain) was recorded in a study of blood T cell repertoires in COVID-19. Study in general: Samples came from the United States, Italy and Spain, spanning acute and convalescent COVID-19. The cDNA or gDNA used as material had been derived from T cells, B-cell-depleted T cells, or PBMCs.

The method was immunoSEQ multiplex PCR; TCRdb's version includes in-frame clones alone and lacks a portion of them. The profile shows about 330,000 clones, roughly 90% of them singletons. Recovered status in Cohort 3 required two negative PCRs, clearance, or symptom resolution. Germline-derived CDR1 and CDR2 are PRHDT and FYEKMQ (reference sequence). V shed 2 bases and J shed 1 base, with 8 bases lying between them. The CDR3 has 14 residues. This receptor was taken from a woman aged 30 to 39 who had recovered from COVID-19. The chain carries TRBV13 and TRBJ1-1; possible D gene TRBD1, 5 bases. The sequenced sample was PBMCs or T cells enriched from blood (not recorded which). The CDR3 sequence is CASSLRDRNTEAFF. As DNA, the CDR3 is TGTGCCAGCAGCTTAAGAGACAGGAACACTGAAGCTTTCTTT.